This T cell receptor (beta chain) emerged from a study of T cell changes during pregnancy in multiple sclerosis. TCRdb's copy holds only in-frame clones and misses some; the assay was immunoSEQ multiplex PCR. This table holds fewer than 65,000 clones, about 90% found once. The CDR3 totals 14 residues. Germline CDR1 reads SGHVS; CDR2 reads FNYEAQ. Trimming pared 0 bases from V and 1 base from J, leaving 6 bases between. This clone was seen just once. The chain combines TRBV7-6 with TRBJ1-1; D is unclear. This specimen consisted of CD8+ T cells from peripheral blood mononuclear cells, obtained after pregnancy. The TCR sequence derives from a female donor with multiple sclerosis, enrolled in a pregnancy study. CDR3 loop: CASSLAGGNTEAFF. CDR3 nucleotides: TGTGCCAGCAGCTTAGCCGGCGGGAACACTGAAGCTTTCTTT.